The 32 T cell receptor beta chains below all came from one sample that was sequenced in a study of blood T cell repertoires in COVID-19. Only in-frame clones appear in the TCRdb table, and some are missing; sequencing was by immunoSEQ multiplex PCR. The sample holds about 160,000 clones, 60% to 85% seen once. Sequencing used peripheral blood. Every receptor here comes from a man aged 60 to 69 with acute or convalescent COVID-19.

V and J are TRBV5-1 and TRBJ1-1; 7 positions match TRBD1. The germline V gene encodes CDR1 SGHRS and CDR2 YFSETQ. The V segment lost 3 bases and the J segment 11 bases; nucleotides outside the gene matches: 16. The CDR3 runs to 15 residues. CDR3 DNA sequence: TGCGCCAGCAGCTCCTGGACAGGCTCCCCTCTATCCGCTTTCTTT. Amino acids: CASSSWTGSPLSAFF.

The chain links TRBV24-1 to TRBJ2-7; TRBD1 is a possible D gene (6 bases). This CDR3 has 14 residues. V gave up 2 bases and J gave up 2 bases, with 9 bases separating them. In germline, CDR1 is KGHDR, CDR2 SFDVKD. This CDR3 reads CATSDSDSPYEQYF. The CDR3 DNA sequence: TGTGCCACCAGTGATTCGGACAGTCCCTACGAGCAGTACTTC.

This chain connects TRBV4-3 to TRBJ2-7, with D possibly being TRBD2 (6 bases). This CDR3 contains 16 residues. V lost 4 bases and J 0 bases, leaving 16 bases between the germline ends. Germline loops: CDR1 LGHNA, CDR2 YSLEER. CDR3 residues: CASSPSGTTSSYEQYF. DNA for the CDR3: TGCGCCAGCAGCCCCTCCGGGACGACTAGCTCCTACGAGCAGTACTTC.

The chain is built from TRBV7-2 and TRBJ1-2; weak D call: TRBD1 (6 bases). The CDR3 is made up of 15 amino acids. The V end was cut by 5 bases, the J end by 3 bases, with 16 bases between. CDR1 SGHTA and CDR2 FQGNSA come from the germline V gene. The CDR3 nucleotides read TGTGCCAGCAGCCCAAGCGGGGGCGCTTACTATGGCTACACCTTC. This translates into CASSPSGGAYYGYTF.

This chain links TRBV24-1 with TRBJ2-1; 7 bases align to TRBD1. Germline V lookup: CDR1 KGHDR, CDR2 SFDVKD. The CDR3 runs to 15 residues. V gave up 9 bases and J gave up 0 bases; unmatched junction bases: 7. The CDR3 DNA sequence: TGTGCCACCGCAGAGGACAGGAGCTCCTACAATGAGCAGTTCTTC. Protein sequence: CATAEDRSSYNEQFF.

The chain links TRBV5-1 to TRBJ2-1; tentative D call: TRBD2 (5 bases). CDR1 is SGHRS, CDR2 YFSETQ, per germline. The V gene lost 0 bases and the J gene lost 2 bases, with 15 bases spanning the gap. The CDR3 has 17 amino acids. The CDR3 here is CASSLGPSHGPYNEQFF. The DNA of the CDR3 is TGCGCCAGCAGCTTGGGACCTAGCCATGGGCCCTACAATGAGCAGTTCTTC. Using reference TRBV5-1 and TRBJ2-1 for the parts outside the CDR3, the full variable domain is KAGVTQTPRYLIKTRGQQVTLSCSPISGHRSVSWYQQTPGQGLQFLFEYFSETQRNKGNFPGRFSGRQFSNSRSEMNVSTLELGDSALYLCASSLGPSHGPYNEQFFGPGTRLTVL.

V is TRBV29-1 and J is TRBJ1-2; TRBD1 agrees at 10 bases. The CDR3 length is 12 residues. V lost 7 bases to trimming and J lost 3 bases; unmatched junction nucleotides: 2. Germline lookup yields CDR1 SQVTM and CDR2 ANQGSEA. CDR3 sequence reads: CSGGQGDYGYTF. For the CDR3, the DNA is TGCAGCGGAGGACAGGGGGACTATGGCTACACCTTC.

This sequence joins TRBV19 and TRBJ2-1; D possibly corresponds to TRBD1 (7 bases). The V gene's germline CDR1 is LNHDA and CDR2 SQIVND (reference sequence). The CDR3 covers 12 residues. With 7 bases removed from V and 4 bases from J, the gap between germline ends came to 8 bases. The CDR3 DNA sequence: TGTGCCAGTACAGGGGGGTACAATGAGCAGTTCTTC. Its protein product is CASTGGYNEQFF.

The rearrangement links TRBV12-3 or TRBV12-4 to TRBJ2-1, with D perhaps TRBD2 (7 bases). The CDR3 covers 12 residues. Deletions cut 11 bases from V and 4 bases from J, with 12 bases between. CDR3 loop: CAVGGTYNEQFF. As DNA, the CDR3 is TGTGCCGTCGGGGGGACATACAATGAGCAGTTCTTC.

The genes are TRBV4-2 and TRBJ1-3, with 8 bases that match TRBD1. V was pared by 4 bases and J by 2 bases, with 1 base of the junction left unmatched. This CDR3 has 14 amino acids. Germline V lookup: CDR1 LGHNA, CDR2 YNFKEQ. The CDR3 DNA sequence: TGTGCCAGCAGCCGGACAGGGACTGGAAACACCATATATTTT. Translating gives CASSRTGTGNTIYF.

The gene calls are TRBV19 and TRBJ1-2, with 8 nucleotides matching TRBD1. J was trimmed by 1 base and V by 5 bases; bases with no gene match: 6. The germline V gene encodes CDR1 LNHDA and CDR2 SQIVND (reference sequence). CDR3 size: 15 residues. CDR3 in DNA: TGTGCCAGTAGTGAATGGGACAGGATTAACTATGGCTACACCTTC. It specifies CASSEWDRINYGYTF.

This clone turned up a few times. The chain combines TRBV29-1 with TRBJ2-2; D gene ambiguous. The CDR3 contains 13 residues. Germline V gene lookup returns CDR1 SQVTM and CDR2 ANQGSEA. V was clipped by 5 bases and J by 2 bases, with 9 bases between them. CDR3: CSVIYTNTGELFF. CDR3 in DNA: TGCAGCGTTATATACACAAACACCGGGGAGCTGTTTTTT.

This chain uses TRBV19 with TRBJ1-5; 9 bases align to TRBD1. The ends lost 4 bases at V and 0 bases at J; junction bases unmatched: 13. CDR3 length: 19 residues. CDR1 and CDR2 (germline): LNHDA, SQIVND (reference sequence). The CDR3 reads CASSRGIQGAFNSNQPQHF. The CDR3, as DNA: TGTGCCAGTAGTAGGGGGATACAGGGGGCGTTTAATAGCAATCAGCCCCAGCATTTT.

The rearrangement links TRBV2 to TRBJ2-1; a weak D match, TRBD2 (5 bases). There are 15 residues in the CDR3. The V gene's germline CDR1 is SNHLY and CDR2 FYNNEI. Trimming took off 2 bases at V and 6 bases at J, with 14 bases between the two ends. Written as DNA, the CDR3 is TGTGCCAGCAGTGAAAGGGCGGCCGAGGGCAATGAGCAGTTCTTC. Its protein is CASSERAAEGNEQFF.

This clone was observed many times. This chain joins TRBV27 and TRBJ2-7; the D is unclear. Germline V gene sequence: CDR1 MNHEY, CDR2 SMNVEV (reference sequence). The V gene lost 0 bases and the J gene lost 0 bases, with 3 bases spanning the gap. This CDR3 is 13 amino acids long. The CDR3 protein is CASSLSASYEQYF. Written as DNA, the CDR3 is TGTGCCAGCAGTTTATCGGCCTCCTACGAGCAGTACTTC.

The genes are TRBV19 and TRBJ1-6, with 10 bases aligning to TRBD1. V dropped 6 bases and J dropped 8; count of bases not matched to a gene: 4. Looked up from germline, CDR1 is LNHDA and CDR2 is SQIVND (reference sequence). The CDR3 is 14 amino acids. DNA for the CDR3: TGTGCCAGTAGCCGGGACAGGGGTTATTCACCCCTCCACTTT. Translated: CASSRDRGYSPLHF.

The CDR3 spells CASRGQGTYEQYF. CDR3 bases: TGTGCCAGCAGGGGACAGGGAACCTACGAGCAGTACTTC. V and J are TRBV6-6 and TRBJ2-7, with TRBD1 matching over 9 bases. The CDR3 has 13 residues. V shed 6 bases, J shed 2 bases, and the junction held 2 bases outside the gene matches. Germline V gives CDR1 MNHNY, CDR2 SVGAGI (reference sequence).

The genes are TRBV5-1 and TRBJ1-2; D possibly corresponds to TRBD1 (6 bases). In germline, CDR1 is SGHRS, CDR2 YFSETQ. The CDR3 sequence is 15 residues long. V dropped 4 bases and J dropped 7 bases, with 20 bases sitting between them. The CDR3 DNA is TGCGCCAGCAGCCCCAAGTGGACAGAGATGGCTGGCTACACCTTC. It translates to CASSPKWTEMAGYTF.

The chain carries TRBV9 and TRBJ2-3; 8 bases agree with TRBD1. V dropped 4 bases and J dropped 3; count of bases not matched to a gene: 7. The CDR3 totals 15 residues. CDR1 and CDR2 (germline): SGDLS, YYNGEE. DNA of the CDR3: TGTGCCAGCAGCTCCAGGGGGCTAGGTACAGATACGCAGTATTTT. It codes for CASSSRGLGTDTQYF. The complete variable domain, with remaining parts taken from reference TRBV9 and TRBJ2-3, reads DSGVTQTPKHLITATGQRVTLRCSPRSGDLSVYWYQQSLDQGLQFLIQYYNGEERAKGNILERFSAQQFPDLHSELNLSSLELGDSALYFCASSSRGLGTDTQYFGPGTRLTVL.

This clone was detected once. The J gene is TRBJ2-7, the V gene TRBV4-1; a weak D match, TRBD1 (6 bases). The CDR3 totals 15 residues. Germline V lookup: CDR1 MGHRA, CDR2 YSYEKL. V was trimmed by 1 base and J by 3 bases, leaving 13 bases between them. CDR3 residues: CASSQVPGDNYEQYF. Here the CDR3 DNA reads TGCGCCAGCAGCCAAGTCCCCGGGGACAACTACGAGCAGTACTTC.

The chain couples TRBV20-1 to TRBJ2-5; 7 bases agree with TRBD1. CDR3 length: 14 amino acids. Unmatched junction bases numbered 8, after V lost 3 bases and J lost 4 bases. Germline V gives CDR1 DFQATT, CDR2 SNEGSKA (reference sequence). The CDR3 region has the DNA TGCAGTGCTAGTAGAGACAGGGCTCCAGAGACCCAGTACTTC. Its translation: CSASRDRAPETQYF.

This clone has just a few counts. V usage is TRBV9 and J usage is TRBJ1-3; the D gene is possibly TRBD1 (5 bases). CDR1 SGDLS and CDR2 YYNGEE come from the germline V gene. This CDR3 has 17 amino acids. The V gene lost 0 bases and the J gene lost 0 bases, with 13 bases spanning the gap. Written as DNA, the CDR3 is TGTGCCAGCAGCGTAGAGCAGGGCCCGAGCTCTGGAAACACCATATATTTT. Translated: CASSVEQGPSSGNTIYF.

Here the CDR3 reads CASSPPDIYNEQFF. The CDR3 DNA reads TGTGCCAGCAGCCCCCCGGACATTTACAATGAGCAGTTCTTC. This chain uses TRBV5-4 with TRBJ2-1; possibly TRBD1 for D (5 bases). The V gene lost 4 bases and the J gene lost 4 bases, with 12 bases spanning the gap. CDR3 length equals 14 residues. The V gene's germline CDR1 is SGHNT and CDR2 YYREEE (reference sequence). Drawing the rest from reference TRBV5-4 and TRBJ2-1, the complete variable domain is ETGVTQSPTHLIKTRGQQVTLRCSSQSGHNTVSWYQQALGQGPQFIFQYYREEENGRGNFPPRFSGLQFPNYSSELNVNALELDDSALYLCASSPPDIYNEQFFGPGTRLTVL.

Turning to this clone: The junction and the germline gene differ at one end; a read error may be behind it. This chain uses TRBV7-7 with TRBJ2-5, with D perhaps TRBD2 (5 bases). The CDR3 contains 15 residues. Germline CDR1 reads SSHAT; CDR2 reads FNYEAQ (reference sequence). The CDR3 sequence is CASSLAMAAGETQYF. CDR3 in DNA: TGTGCTAGCAGCTTAGCGATGGCAGCAGGAGAGACCCAGTACTTC.

The V gene is TRBV4-1, the J gene TRBJ2-3; 10 bases align to TRBD2. CDR3 length: 17 residues. The germline V gene encodes CDR1 MGHRA and CDR2 YSYEKL. V was clipped by 0 bases and J by 6 bases; unmatched bases: 9. The CDR3 sequence: CASSQDSSGGAGDTQYF. In DNA form, the CDR3 reads TGCGCCAGCAGCCAAGATTCAAGCGGGGGGGCCGGGGATACGCAGTATTTT.

The chain couples TRBV19 to TRBJ1-1; D is undetermined. Trimming pared 3 bases from V and 1 base from J, leaving 3 bases between. CDR1 is LNHDA and CDR2 is SQIVND in the germline V gene (reference sequence). CDR3 length equals 12 residues. CDR3 in amino acids: CASSIRNTEAFF. In DNA, the CDR3 is TGTGCCAGTAGTATCAGGAACACTGAAGCTTTCTTT.

The chain uses TRBV5-5 and TRBJ2-5, with 8 positions matching TRBD1. Per germline, CDR1 SGHKS and CDR2 YYEKEE (reference sequence). The CDR3 totals 16 residues. V was clipped by 6 bases and J by 1 base; unmatched bases: 11. CDR3 DNA: TGTGCCAGCACTTGGGTAGCGACAGGGGTCCAAGAGACCCAGTACTTC. Protein: CASTWVATGVQETQYF.

V gene TRBV14 combines with J gene TRBJ1-5; D gene unclear. V was clipped by 2 bases and J by 0 bases, with 8 bases between them. This CDR3 has 15 amino acids. CDR1 is SGHDN and CDR2 is FVKESK in the germline V gene. CDR3 coding DNA: TGTGCCAGCAGCCAACCCAACTATAGCAATCAGCCCCAGCATTTT. This gives the protein CASSQPNYSNQPQHF.

This chain joins TRBV4-2 and TRBJ1-1, with D possibly being TRBD1 (5 bases). V was shortened by 4 bases and J by 5 bases, with 8 bases between the two germline ends. The CDR3 is 12 amino acids. CDR1 and CDR2 from the germline V gene are LGHNA and YNFKEQ. The CDR3 bases are TGTGCCAGCAGCCCGGGGGATACTGAAGCTTTCTTT. This codes for CASSPGDTEAFF.

The CDR3 nucleotides are TGCAGCGTTCGGGTAGGGGGCTACGAGCAGTACTTC. This translates into CSVRVGGYEQYF. V is TRBV29-1 and J is TRBJ2-7; possible D gene TRBD1, 6 bases. CDR1 and CDR2 from the germline V gene are SQVTM and ANQGSEA. With 5 bases removed from V and 3 bases from J, the gap between germline ends came to 11 bases. CDR3 length: 12 residues.

The J gene is TRBJ1-5, the V gene TRBV4-1; 7 bases line up with TRBD1. Per germline, CDR1 MGHRA and CDR2 YSYEKL. The CDR3 is made up of 17 amino acids. Trimming at V came to 0 bases and at J to 3 bases, leaving 8 bases not matched to a gene. The DNA of the CDR3 is TGCGCCAGCAGCCAAGAGGGACAGAGAAAAAACAATCAGCCCCAGCATTTT. The encoded protein is CASSQEGQRKNNQPQHF.

This clone was seen only once. This chain connects TRBV18 to TRBJ2-3; 10 nucleotides align to TRBD2. The CDR3 is made up of 17 amino acids. Germline V gene lookup returns CDR1 KGHSH and CDR2 LQKENI. Unmatched junction bases numbered 9, after V lost 0 bases and J lost 6 bases. The CDR3 DNA sequence: TGTGCCAGCTCACCACCGCTTGAGCGGGGGGGCCACGATACGCAGTATTTT. Translated, it gives CASSPPLERGGHDTQYF.